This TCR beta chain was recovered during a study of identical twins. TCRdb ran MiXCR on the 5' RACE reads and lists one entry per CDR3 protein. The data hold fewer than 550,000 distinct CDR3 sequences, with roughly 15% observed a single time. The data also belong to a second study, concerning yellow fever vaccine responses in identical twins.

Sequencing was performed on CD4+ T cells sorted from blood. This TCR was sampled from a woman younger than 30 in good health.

CDR3 DNA: TGTGCCAGCAGCTTGGCAGGGGGTCTCGCGAACACCGGGGAGCTGTTTTTT. Its translation is CASSLAGGLANTGELFF. The J gene is TRBJ2-2, the V gene TRBV11-2; 7 positions match TRBD1. This CDR3 comprises 17 residues. The junction had 7 bases not matched to a gene; V was cut back by 3 bases and J by 0 bases. CDR1 SGHAT and CDR2 FQNNGV come from the germline V gene.